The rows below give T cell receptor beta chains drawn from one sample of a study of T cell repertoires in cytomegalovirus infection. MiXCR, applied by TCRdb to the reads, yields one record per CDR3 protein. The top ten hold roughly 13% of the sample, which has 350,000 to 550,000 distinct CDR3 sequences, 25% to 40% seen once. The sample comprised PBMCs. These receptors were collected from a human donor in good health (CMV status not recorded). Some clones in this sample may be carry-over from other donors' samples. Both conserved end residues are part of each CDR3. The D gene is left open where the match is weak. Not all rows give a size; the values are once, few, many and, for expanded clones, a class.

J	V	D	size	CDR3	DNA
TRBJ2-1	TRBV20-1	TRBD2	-	CSAMGLAGVYEQFF	TGCAGTGCTATGGGACTAGCGGGGGTCTATGAGCAGTTCTTC
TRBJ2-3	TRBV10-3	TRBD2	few	CAINGAGGLDTQYF	TGTGCCATCAATGGGGCGGGGGGTTTGGATACGCAGTATTTT
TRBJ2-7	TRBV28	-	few	CASSPMGSFYGDEQYF	TGTGCCAGCAGTCCTATGGGCTCTTTTTACGGGGACGAGCAGTACTTC
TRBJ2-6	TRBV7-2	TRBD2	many	CASSLVFGGDYSGANVLTF	TGTGCCAGCAGCTTAGTCTTTGGGGGGGACTACTCTGGGGCCAACGTCCTGACTTTC
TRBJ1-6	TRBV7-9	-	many	CASSLNTEYNSPLHF	TGTGCCAGCAGCTTAAACACAGAGTATAATTCACCCCTCCACTTT
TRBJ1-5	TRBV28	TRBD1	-	CASSRYGQGVKPQHF	TGTGCCAGCAGTAGGTATGGGCAGGGGGTAAAGCCCCAGCATTTT
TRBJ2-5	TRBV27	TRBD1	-	CASSVTGSEQETQYF	TGTGCCAGCAGTGTGACAGGGTCGGAACAAGAGACCCAGTACTTC
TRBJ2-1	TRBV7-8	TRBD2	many	CASSLDTGTNQFLEQFF	TGTGCCAGCAGCCTCGACACCGGGACTAACCAGTTTTTAGAGCAGTTCTTC
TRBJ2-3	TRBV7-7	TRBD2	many	CASSLAVRGNTDTQYF	TGTGCCAGCAGCTTAGCGGTGCGGGGGAACACAGATACGCAGTATTTT
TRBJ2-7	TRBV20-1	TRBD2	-	CSAGGLAGALGEQYF	TGCAGTGCGGGAGGACTAGCGGGGGCTTTGGGGGAGCAGTACTTC